The entry that follows covers one T cell receptor (beta chain) sequence. This entry comes from a study of blood T cell repertoires in COVID-19. Method: immunoSEQ multiplex PCR; TCRdb's copy keeps in-frame clones and lacks some. Here the sample spans roughly 190,000 clones, over 80% being singletons. The receptor's source is an older woman with COVID-19, enrolled during active disease. Sequencing was done on a sample of peripheral blood.

The DNA for the CDR3 is TGTGCCAGCAGCTTGCCGGGACAGCGCGACTATGGCTACACCTTC. Encoded protein: CASSLPGQRDYGYTF. The V gene is TRBV7-2, the J gene TRBJ1-2, with TRBD1 matching over 7 bases. V trimming: 3 bases; J trimming: 3 bases; junction bases outside the gene matches: 7. CDR1 SGHTA and CDR2 FQGNSA come from the germline V gene. This CDR3 has 15 residues.